Following are 21 T cell receptor beta chains from one sample sequenced in a study of OX40 agonist ivuxolimab in advanced cancers. Assay used: immunoSEQ multiplex PCR; TCRdb lists only in-frame clones, some missing. The sample holds approximately 59,000 clones; 70% to 90% are singletons and the top ten take 3.7%. Specimen: CD4+ or CD8+ T cells sorted from blood, collected in a trial of the OX40 agonist ivuxolimab. The source is an adult with an advanced solid tumor such as melanoma, head and neck, liver or kidney cancer.

V gene TRBV28 combines with J gene TRBJ2-7; D may be TRBD1 or TRBD2 (6 bases each). Trimming took off 5 bases at V and 3 bases at J, with 17 bases between the two ends. The germline gives CDR1 MDHEN, CDR2 SYDVKM. The CDR3 is made up of 15 amino acids. The CDR3 loop is CASSTPGEARYEQYF. The CDR3, as DNA: TGTGCCAGCAGTACTCCAGGGGAGGCCCGCTACGAGCAGTACTTC.

The genes are TRBV25-1 and TRBJ1-5, with TRBD1 matching over 8 bases. V shed 6 bases, J shed 8 bases, and the junction held 12 bases outside the gene matches. The length of the CDR3 is 15 residues. CDR1 is MGHDK and CDR2 is SYGVNS in the germline V gene. DNA for the CDR3: TGTGCCAGCAGCAGCCGTGACAGGGGTGCGGAGCCCCAGCATTTT. This encodes CASSSRDRGAEPQHF.

This chain uses TRBV30 with TRBJ1-6; D is undetermined. V shed 0 bases and J shed 10 bases, with 16 bases lying between them. CDR3 length: 15 residues. CDR1 is GTSNPN, CDR2 SVGIG, per germline (reference sequence). The DNA for the CDR3 is TGTGCCTGGAGTGTTCGGACCCGTGGGCAATCACCCCTCCACTTT. Amino acid sequence: CAWSVRTRGQSPLHF.

The gene calls are TRBV7-2 and TRBJ2-1; 10 bases map to TRBD2. The V segment lost 1 base and the J segment 10 bases; nucleotides outside the gene matches: 7. This CDR3 is 15 amino acids long. Germline-derived CDR1 and CDR2 are SGHTA and FQGNSA. The CDR3 region is CASSLDGTSVREQFF. The CDR3 coding sequence is TGTGCCAGCAGCTTAGACGGGACTAGCGTTCGGGAGCAGTTCTTC.

The chain employs TRBV15 and TRBJ2-1; 7 bases align to TRBD1. The CDR3 runs to 15 residues. Germline loops: CDR1 LNHNV, CDR2 YYDKDF (reference sequence). Trimming took 1 base from V and 6 from J; bases not matched to a gene: 6. This CDR3 is CATSRGQGPSNEQFF. CDR3 DNA: TGTGCCACCAGCAGAGGACAGGGTCCATCCAATGAGCAGTTCTTC.

V is TRBV28 and J is TRBJ2-2, with 11 bases lining up with TRBD2. Germline trimming cut 7 bases from V and 4 bases from J; bases unmatched to any gene: 5. The CDR3 is 15 amino acids. Germline V gene lookup returns CDR1 MDHEN and CDR2 SYDVKM. The CDR3 spells CASISGRATTGELFF. The CDR3 nucleotides are TGTGCCAGCATTAGCGGGAGGGCTACCACCGGGGAGCTGTTTTTT.

This rearrangement joins TRBV7-6 to TRBJ1-5; no reliable D call. Trimming shortened V by 1 base and J by 2 bases, and 6 bases separated the two germline ends. Per the germline V gene, CDR1 is SGHVS and CDR2 is FNYEAQ. This CDR3 comprises 14 residues. CDR3 region: CASSLGEGNQPQHF. The CDR3 nucleotides are TGTGCCAGCAGCTTAGGGGAAGGCAATCAGCCCCAGCATTTT.

This clone has more than one count but fewer than ten. The chain combines TRBV5-5 with TRBJ1-5; D not certain. V gave up 5 bases and J gave up 3 bases, with 15 bases separating them. Germline values: CDR1 SGHKS, CDR2 YYEKEE (reference sequence). This CDR3 is 15 amino acids long. CDR3 coding DNA: TGTGCCAGCAGAGGGCCAACAAGGGACAATCAGCCCCAGCATTTT. Residues: CASRGPTRDNQPQHF.

The J gene is TRBJ1-3, the V gene TRBV7-9; D call uncertain. This CDR3 is 14 amino acids long. The V gene lost 5 bases and the J gene lost 0 bases, with 8 bases spanning the gap. The germline CDR1 and CDR2 sequences are SEHNR and FQNEAQ (reference sequence). The CDR3 bases are TGTGCCAGCAGCCCATCGGGCTCTGGAAACACCATATATTTT. Protein product: CASSPSGSGNTIYF. Combining the CDR3 with reference TRBV7-9 and TRBJ1-3 gives the whole variable domain DTGVSQNPRHKITKRGQNVTFRCDPISEHNRLYWYRQTLGQGPEFLTYFQNEAQLEKSRLLSDRFSAERPKGSFSTLEIQRTEQGDSAMYLCASSPSGSGNTIYFGEGSWLTVV.

The chain has TRBV28 and TRBJ1-5; D unclear. Germline V gives CDR1 MDHEN, CDR2 SYDVKM. This CDR3 comprises 13 residues. V lost 3 bases and J lost 3, with 6 bases in between. The CDR3 sequence is CASSFGVNQPQHF. CDR3 bases: TGTGCCAGCAGTTTTGGGGTCAATCAGCCCCAGCATTTT. The whole variable domain, remainder taken from reference TRBV28 and TRBJ1-5, is DVKVTQSSRYLVKRTGEKVFLECVQDMDHENMFWYRQDPGLGLRLIYFSYDVKMKEKGDIPEGYSVSREKKERFSLILESASTNQTSMYLCASSFGVNQPQHFGDGTRLSIL.

This chain uses TRBV7-9 with TRBJ2-3; 13 bases fit TRBD2. Trimming took 4 bases from V and 5 from J; bases not matched to a gene: 6. The CDR3 extends over 16 amino acids. The germline CDR1 and CDR2 sequences are SEHNR and FQNEAQ (reference sequence). CDR3 amino acids: CASSSGLAGRGDTQYF. CDR3 DNA sequence: TGTGCCAGCAGCTCGGGACTAGCGGGGAGGGGAGATACGCAGTATTTT.

The chain recombines TRBV10-3 with TRBJ2-2; TRBD2 aligns across 14 bases. This CDR3 region has 20 residues. The ends lost 0 bases at V and 5 bases at J; junction bases unmatched: 11. Germline loops: CDR1 ENHRY, CDR2 SYGVKD. The CDR3 sequence is CAISESFPGGLAGGTGELFF. The DNA for the CDR3 is TGTGCCATCAGTGAGTCGTTTCCGGGAGGACTAGCGGGAGGTACCGGGGAGCTGTTTTTT.

In its sample, this clone was seen once. The V gene is TRBV28, the J gene TRBJ1-3, with D unclear. Trimming removed 7 bases from V and 0 bases from J, with 7 bases in between. Germline lookup yields CDR1 MDHEN and CDR2 SYDVKM. This CDR3 is 13 amino acids long. The CDR3 sequence is CASTFSSGNTIYF. The CDR3 coding sequence is TGTGCCAGCACCTTTAGCTCTGGAAACACCATATATTTT.

The chain carries TRBV30 and TRBJ2-1, with 7 nucleotides matching TRBD2. The CDR3 is 15 residues long. The junction had 12 bases not matched to a gene; V was cut back by 3 bases and J by 7 bases. Per the germline V gene, CDR1 is GTSNPN and CDR2 is SVGIG (reference sequence). The CDR3 region has the DNA TGTGCCTGGAGCACATCTAGTGGGAGGGTTAATGAGCAGTTCTTC. Its translation: CAWSTSSGRVNEQFF.

The chain links TRBV11-1 to TRBJ2-7; D possibly corresponds to TRBD1 (6 bases). The CDR3 runs 12 residues. Germline V gene lookup returns CDR1 SGHAT and CDR2 FQDESV (reference sequence). The V end lost 5 bases, the J end lost 5 bases, and 10 bases lay between the germline ends. CDR3 region: CASSPNRDEQYF. The CDR3 region has the DNA TGTGCCAGCAGCCCCAACAGGGACGAGCAGTACTTC.

V gene TRBV7-2 combines with J gene TRBJ2-2; D uncertain. In germline, CDR1 is SGHTA, CDR2 FQGNSA. The length of the CDR3 is 12 residues. The V gene lost 4 bases and the J gene lost 5 bases, with 5 bases spanning the gap. This CDR3 reads CASSSFTGELFF. CDR3 sequence (DNA): TGTGCCAGCAGCTCGTTTACCGGGGAGCTGTTTTTT.

The genes are TRBV14 and TRBJ2-2; D not certain. V lost 0 bases to trimming and J lost 4 bases, with 12 bases between them. The CDR3 runs to 16 residues. Per the germline V gene, CDR1 is SGHDN and CDR2 is FVKESK. The CDR3 reads CASSQEVLPGTGELFF. The CDR3 DNA is TGTGCCAGCAGCCAAGAGGTCCTACCCGGCACCGGGGAGCTGTTTTTT.

J is TRBJ2-1 and V is TRBV6-4; 11 bases match TRBD2. This CDR3 is built from 16 residues. Unmatched junction bases numbered 8, after V lost 6 bases and J lost 4 bases. CDR1 MRHNA and CDR2 SNTAGT come from the germline V gene. CDR3 sequence reads: CASSSLAGVGYNEQFF. The CDR3 DNA reads TGTGCCAGCAGCTCACTAGCGGGAGTGGGGTACAATGAGCAGTTCTTC.

CDR3 protein: CASSPEGGTGELFF. Here the CDR3 DNA reads TGCGCCAGCAGCCCAGAGGGGGGAACCGGGGAGCTGTTTTTT. The rearrangement links TRBV5-1 to TRBJ2-2; D tentatively fits TRBD1 or TRBD2 (6 bases each). This CDR3 is built from 14 residues. Germline V CDR1 and CDR2: SGHRS, YFSETQ. V gave up 4 bases and J gave up 5 bases, with 12 bases separating them.

The chain recombines TRBV19 with TRBJ1-5; the D gene is possibly TRBD1 (5 bases). The CDR3 has 14 amino acids. Germline V gene sequence: CDR1 LNHDA, CDR2 SQIVND (reference sequence). With 6 bases removed from V and 7 bases from J, the gap between germline ends came to 16 bases. In nucleotides, the CDR3 is TGTGCCAGTAGCGGGGCTTTTGGGGACCAGCCCCAGCATTTT. Amino acids: CASSGAFGDQPQHF.

In DNA, the CDR3 is TGTGCCAGCAGGTATAGCGGGAGGCATGGGACCCAGTACTTC. Its translation: CASRYSGRHGTQYF. The chain recombines TRBV28 with TRBJ2-5; TRBD2 agrees at 10 bases. The CDR3 spans 14 residues. V shed 6 bases, J shed 7 bases, and the junction held 8 bases outside the gene matches. CDR1 and CDR2 (germline): MDHEN, SYDVKM.